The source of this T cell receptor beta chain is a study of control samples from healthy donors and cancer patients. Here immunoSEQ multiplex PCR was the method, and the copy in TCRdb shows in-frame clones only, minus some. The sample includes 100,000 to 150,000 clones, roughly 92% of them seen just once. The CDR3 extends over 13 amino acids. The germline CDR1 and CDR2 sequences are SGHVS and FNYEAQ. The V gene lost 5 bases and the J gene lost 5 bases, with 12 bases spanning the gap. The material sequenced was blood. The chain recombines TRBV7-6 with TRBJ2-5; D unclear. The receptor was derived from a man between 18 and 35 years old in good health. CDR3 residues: CASSSNPDETQYF. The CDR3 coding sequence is TGTGCCAGCAGCAGTAACCCAGACGAGACCCAGTACTTC.